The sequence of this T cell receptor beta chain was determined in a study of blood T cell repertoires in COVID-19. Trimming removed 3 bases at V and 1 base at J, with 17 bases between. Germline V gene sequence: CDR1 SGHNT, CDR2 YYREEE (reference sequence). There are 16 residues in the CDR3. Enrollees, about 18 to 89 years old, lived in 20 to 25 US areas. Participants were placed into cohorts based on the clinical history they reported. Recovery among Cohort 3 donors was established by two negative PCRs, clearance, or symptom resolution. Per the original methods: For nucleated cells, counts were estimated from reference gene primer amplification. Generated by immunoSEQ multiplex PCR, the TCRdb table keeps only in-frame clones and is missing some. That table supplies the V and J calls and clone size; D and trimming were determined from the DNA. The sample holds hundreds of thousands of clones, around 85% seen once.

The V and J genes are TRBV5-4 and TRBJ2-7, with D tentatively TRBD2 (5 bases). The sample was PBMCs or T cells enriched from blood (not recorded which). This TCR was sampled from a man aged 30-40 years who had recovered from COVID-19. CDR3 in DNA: TGTGCCAGCAGCTGGGGTGGCTCCGGGGTGTCCTACGAGCAGTACTTC. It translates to CASSWGGSGVSYEQYF.